This T cell receptor beta chain is from a study of T cell changes during pregnancy in multiple sclerosis. CDR1 and CDR2 from the germline V gene are MGHRA and YSYEKL. Trimming left V 0 bases short and J 3 bases short, with 3 bases between. The CDR3 loop spans 13 amino acids. Only in-frame clones appear in the TCRdb table, and some are missing; sequencing was by immunoSEQ multiplex PCR. The sample holds approximately 41,000 clones, roughly 93% seen once. Sequencing used CD4+ T cells from peripheral blood mononuclear cells, obtained in the second trimester of pregnancy. The chain links TRBV4-1 to TRBJ1-5; D is ambiguous. The receptor was derived from a female donor with multiple sclerosis, enrolled in a pregnancy study. Here the CDR3 reads CASSQDFNQPQHF. DNA for the CDR3: TGCGCCAGCAGCCAAGACTTCAATCAGCCCCAGCATTTT.